This entry concerns a single T cell receptor beta chain. No antigen is known for it. Gene names refer to mouse genes. The read terminates 3 residues before the CDR3 end, so the remaining end is supplied by the germline J gene. This sample also contains other DNA sequences that code for the same CDR3. Separation of pooled cutaneous lymph node cells was by sorting with CD4, CD8alpha, NKG2D, NKG2ACE and other markers. Reverse transcribed after extraction, RNA yielded cDNA as the sequencing template. Clones were read by immunoSEQ multiplex PCR, and TCRdb kept only the in-frame ones, dropping some. The sample has approximately 280,000 clones, none seen only once. This sample stems from a study of CD8+ T cells in alopecia areata. Turning to the study itself: The graft donors were approximately 6-12-month-old C3H/HeJ mice with spontaneous alopecia, and their skin went to approximately 7-11-week-old female C3H/HeJ mice.

General study points: Relative to normal scalp, lesional scalp, especially alopecia totalis/universalis, showed higher clonality. In scalp samples, resident alphabeta T cells of normal skin are also sequenced. Clarity of TCR sharing across patients fell short of that in mice, possibly HLA-related.

Trimming took off 1 base at V and 1 base at J, with 6 bases between the two ends. The germline V gene has CDR1 FNHDT and CDR2 SITEND (reference sequence). This CDR3 spans 15 amino acids. The V and J genes are TRBV19 and TRBJ1-6; D is possibly TRBD1 (6 bases). TRBJ1-6 is recorded as an ORF, its role being uncertain. Sequencing was performed on CD4+ T cells sorted from a lymph node. The sequence derives from a C3H/HeJ mouse with alopecia areata. Mouse strain MHC haplotype: H2-k. The DNA read from the CDR3 is TGTGCCAGCAGTATACAGGGGTCCTATAATTCGCCC. The encoded protein is CASSIQGSYNSP. The complete CDR3 sequence is CASSIQGSYNSPLYF.